One and the same sample provided the 28 T cell receptor beta chains below, sequenced in a study of cytomegalovirus exposure and HLA in healthy donors listed by TCRdb under 2017. Libraries were constructed by the immunoSEQ multiplex PCR assay. The multiplex PCR relied on a mix of 60 forward primers for TCR Vbeta segments and 13 reverse primers for TCR Jbeta segments. TCRdb took over this immuneACCESS table, retaining in-frame rearrangements with V and J assigned. Such tables are incomplete; in checked studies, under half of the missing clones stem from an unresolved V gene, and the remainder is unexplained. This sample has approximately 170,000 clones in its table, and approximately 70% of those were observed once. In total, the top ten clones hold 4.7% of the sample. Source material: PBMCs. The receptors here all came from a man between 18 and 29 years old in good health and CMV-seropositive.

The chain recombines TRBV9 with TRBJ2-1, with 12 positions matching TRBD2. The CDR3 runs to 16 residues. Germline CDR1 and CDR2: SGDLS and YYNGEE. The V and J ends lost 4 bases and 9 bases, in that order; junction bases with no gene match: 11. CDR3: CASSSRLAGVVGEQFF. The CDR3, as DNA: TGTGCCAGCAGCTCTCGACTAGCGGGAGTGGTAGGTGAGCAGTTCTTC.

This chain links TRBV11-3 with TRBJ2-1; no firm D call. Trimming removed 2 bases at V and 7 bases at J, with 12 bases between. Germline CDR1 and CDR2: SGHNT and YENEEA. This CDR3 contains 14 residues. Here the CDR3 DNA reads TGTGCCAGCAGCTTAAGATGGGCAGCAAATGAGCAGTTCTTC. Translated, it gives CASSLRWAANEQFF.

This clone has more than one count but fewer than ten. This chain's CDR3 is CASSSDRNTEAFF. DNA of the CDR3: TGTGCCAGCAGCTCCGACAGAAACACTGAAGCTTTCTTT. The chain is built from TRBV7-8 and TRBJ1-1; D may be TRBD1 (5 bases). CDR1 and CDR2 from the germline V gene are SGHVS and FQNEAQ. Trimming shortened V by 4 bases and J by 2 bases, and 8 bases separated the two germline ends. This CDR3 is built from 13 residues.

The J gene is TRBJ1-2, the V gene TRBV5-1; 7 bases map to TRBD1. V lost 5 bases, J lost 4 bases, and 14 bases stayed unmatched. The CDR3 covers 16 residues. From germline, CDR1 is SGHRS and CDR2 YFSETQ. This CDR3 reads CASSPEWTGGGYGYTF. CDR3 bases: TGCGCCAGCAGTCCCGAATGGACAGGTGGCGGCTATGGCTACACCTTC.

This chain links TRBV29-1 with TRBJ2-6; TRBD1 is a possible D gene (6 bases). This CDR3 is 14 amino acids long. Germline loops: CDR1 SQVTM, CDR2 ANQGSEA. The V gene lost 4 bases and the J gene lost 2 bases, with 9 bases spanning the gap. The CDR3 nucleotides read TGCAGCGTTGGGACAGACACTGGGGCCAACGTCCTGACTTTC. Amino acids: CSVGTDTGANVLTF.

This chain links TRBV5-1 with TRBJ1-2, with D tentatively TRBD1 (5 bases). Germline-derived CDR1 and CDR2 are SGHRS and YFSETQ. V was pared by 4 bases and J by 0 bases, with 10 bases between. This CDR3 is 14 amino acids long. The DNA of the CDR3 is TGCGCCAGCAGCCTGGACATGGCTAACTATGGCTACACCTTC. Translation: CASSLDMANYGYTF.

The gene calls are TRBV9 and TRBJ1-5, with 7 bases matching TRBD1. Per germline, CDR1 SGDLS and CDR2 YYNGEE. The CDR3 extends over 14 amino acids. The CDR3 coding sequence is TGTACGAACGAGAAAGGGGGCAGGGTTCAGCCCCAGCATTTT. Its translation: CTNEKGGRVQPQHF.

The chain combines TRBV5-1 with TRBJ2-1; 11 bases match TRBD2. Germline lookup yields CDR1 SGHRS and CDR2 YFSETQ. The CDR3 is made up of 16 amino acids. V lost 4 bases and J lost 7; bases outside the gene matches: 10. CDR3 loop: CASSPVAGGPKNEQFF. DNA for the CDR3: TGCGCCAGCAGCCCAGTAGCGGGGGGGCCGAAAAATGAGCAGTTCTTC.

The V and J genes are TRBV29-1 and TRBJ2-2; no clear D gene. CDR3 length: 11 residues. Germline CDR1 and CDR2: SQVTM and ANQGSEA. Trimming took off 5 bases at V and 3 bases at J, with 4 bases between the two ends. The CDR3 is CSVRDTGELFF. The CDR3 DNA reads TGCAGCGTTCGAGACACCGGGGAGCTGTTTTTT.

The chain links TRBV14 to TRBJ1-3; no reliable D call. V lost 2 bases and J 0 bases, leaving 11 bases between the germline ends. This CDR3 spans 16 amino acids. CDR1 and CDR2 from the germline V gene are SGHDN and FVKESK. In DNA, the CDR3 is TGTGCCAGCAGCCAAAGAGCCCTGATCTCTGGAAACACCATATATTTT. It specifies CASSQRALISGNTIYF.

J is TRBJ2-3 and V is TRBV4-2, with 7 positions matching TRBD2. Germline loops: CDR1 LGHNA, CDR2 YNFKEQ. This CDR3 contains 18 residues. V was pared by 1 base and J by 3 bases, with 13 bases of the junction left unmatched. This CDR3 reads CASSQAPIGGSVTDTQYF. The CDR3 DNA reads as TGTGCCAGCAGCCAAGCTCCCATCGGGGGGAGTGTTACAGATACGCAGTATTTT.

This clone was seen only a few times. This chain connects TRBV6-1 to TRBJ1-5, with 7 positions matching TRBD1. From germline, CDR1 is MNHNS and CDR2 SASEGT. V shed 4 bases, J shed 3 bases, and the junction held 3 bases outside the gene matches. The CDR3 consists of 14 residues. CDR3 bases: TGTGCCAGCAGTGTGGACAGGCTCAATCAGCCCCAGCATTTT. This encodes CASSVDRLNQPQHF.

The chain is built from TRBV19 and TRBJ1-4; D remains ambiguous. The CDR3 length is 12 residues. From germline, CDR1 is LNHDA and CDR2 SQIVND (reference sequence). Trimming removed 1 base at V and 8 bases at J, with 5 bases between. The CDR3 sequence: CASSIGSEKLFF. The DNA for the CDR3 is TGTGCCAGTAGTATAGGGAGCGAAAAACTGTTTTTT. Full variable domain (missing parts from reference TRBV19 and TRBJ1-4): DGGITQSPKYLFRKEGQNVTLSCEQNLNHDAMYWYRQDPGQGLRLIYYSQIVNDFQKGDIAEGYSVSREKKESFPLTVTSAQKNPTAFYLCASSIGSEKLFFGSGTQLSVL.

This chain joins TRBV5-4 and TRBJ1-1; 10 bases line up with TRBD1. The V segment lost 3 bases and the J segment 6 bases; nucleotides outside the gene matches: 5. CDR1 SGHNT and CDR2 YYREEE come from the germline V gene (reference sequence). The CDR3 length is 14 residues. The CDR3 reads CASSSMTGGPEAFF. CDR3 nucleotides: TGTGCCAGCAGCTCCATGACAGGGGGCCCTGAAGCTTTCTTT.

Regarding this clone: At the DNA level, this CDR3 is encoded by other sequences in the same sample as well. The genes are TRBV2 and TRBJ2-2; D gene uncertain. From germline, CDR1 is SNHLY and CDR2 FYNNEI. The CDR3 has 13 amino acids. V was pared by 4 bases and J by 4 bases, with 7 bases between. The CDR3 nucleotides read TGTGCCAGCAGTGTGGAGCTCACCGGGGAGCTGTTTTTT. Translation gives CASSVELTGELFF.

The V call is TRBV19, the J call TRBJ1-5; D may be TRBD1 (5 bases). The CDR3 contains 13 residues. V was clipped by 6 bases and J by 3 bases, with 9 bases between them. Germline V gives CDR1 LNHDA, CDR2 SQIVND (reference sequence). CDR3 protein: CASSPGFNQPQHF. Written as DNA, the CDR3 is TGTGCCAGTAGCCCAGGGTTCAATCAGCCCCAGCATTTT. Supplemented by reference TRBV19 and TRBJ1-5, the full variable domain reads DGGITQSPKYLFRKEGQNVTLSCEQNLNHDAMYWYRQDPGQGLRLIYYSQIVNDFQKGDIAEGYSVSREKKESFPLTVTSAQKNPTAFYLCASSPGFNQPQHFGDGTRLSIL.

The chain employs TRBV7-3 and TRBJ2-5, with 7 bases aligning to TRBD1. This CDR3 spans 16 amino acids. Trimming at V came to 3 bases and at J to 1 base, leaving 8 bases not matched to a gene. Germline-derived CDR1 and CDR2 are SGHTA and FQGTGA. The CDR3: CASSLGKGGIQETQYF. CDR3 nucleotides: TGTGCCAGCAGCTTGGGGAAAGGGGGCATCCAAGAGACCCAGTACTTC.

The CDR3: CASSDPNRGHNEKLFF. Written as DNA, the CDR3 is TGTGCCAGCAGTGACCCCAACAGGGGACATAATGAAAAACTGTTTTTT. V usage is TRBV6-4 and J usage is TRBJ1-4, with 7 bases fitting TRBD1. Germline V gene lookup returns CDR1 MRHNA and CDR2 SNTAGT. The CDR3 is 16 amino acids. V dropped 2 bases and J dropped 4; count of bases not matched to a gene: 7.

The chain carries TRBV28 and TRBJ1-1, with 7 nucleotides matching TRBD1. The CDR3 totals 14 residues. Per the germline V gene, CDR1 is MDHEN and CDR2 is SYDVKM. V shed 5 bases and J 5 bases; nucleotides not matched to a gene: 8. CDR3: CASSPGGFVTEAFF. The CDR3 coding sequence is TGTGCCAGCAGTCCAGGGGGTTTCGTAACTGAAGCTTTCTTT.

The rearrangement uses TRBV6-5 and TRBJ1-3; D uncertain. This CDR3 spans 15 amino acids. Germline V gene data show CDR1 as MNHEY and CDR2 as SVGAGI. V was cut by 7 bases and J by 6 bases, with 19 bases left in between. CDR3 amino acids: CASMRGRTSANTIYF. The CDR3 DNA sequence: TGTGCCAGCATGAGAGGGAGGACCTCGGCAAACACCATATATTTT.

This chain links TRBV28 with TRBJ1-5; no firm D call. From germline, CDR1 is MDHEN and CDR2 SYDVKM. V dropped 3 bases and J dropped 2 bases, with 11 bases sitting between them. The CDR3 has 15 amino acids. The CDR3 protein is CASSFWGVGNQPQHF. CDR3 sequence (DNA): TGTGCCAGCAGTTTTTGGGGAGTCGGCAATCAGCCCCAGCATTTT. Filled out from reference TRBV28 and TRBJ1-5, the complete variable domain reads DVKVTQSSRYLVKRTGEKVFLECVQDMDHENMFWYRQDPGLGLRLIYFSYDVKMKEKGDIPEGYSVSREKKERFSLILESASTNQTSMYLCASSFWGVGNQPQHFGDGTRLSIL.

CDR3 loop: CASSRDRGRTEAFF. For the CDR3, the DNA is TGTGCCAGTAGTAGGGACAGGGGGCGGACTGAAGCTTTCTTT. J is TRBJ1-1 and V is TRBV19, with TRBD1 matching 12 bases. Germline loops: CDR1 LNHDA, CDR2 SQIVND (reference sequence). J was trimmed by 5 bases and V by 4 bases; bases with no gene match: 2. The length of the CDR3 is 14 residues.

This clone showed up just once. The chain carries TRBV28 and TRBJ2-5; a weak D match, TRBD2 (5 bases). Germline V lookup: CDR1 MDHEN, CDR2 SYDVKM. V was cut by 1 base and J by 1 base, with 7 bases left in between. The CDR3 is 14 amino acids. CDR3 protein: CASSLSGSQETQYF. CDR3 coding DNA: TGTGCCAGCAGTTTATCGGGAAGCCAAGAGACCCAGTACTTC.

This clone was counted once. This chain connects TRBV5-4 to TRBJ2-1; 11 bases are shared with TRBD2. The CDR3 spans 16 residues. In germline, CDR1 is SGHNT, CDR2 YYREEE (reference sequence). Trimming took 4 bases from V and 4 from J; bases not matched to a gene: 7. The CDR3 sequence is CASSRPGTSGYNEQFF. In nucleotides, the CDR3 is TGTGCCAGCAGCCGGCCCGGGACTAGCGGATACAATGAGCAGTTCTTC.

This chain joins TRBV9 and TRBJ2-1, with TRBD2 identical over 10 bases. The CDR3 runs to 14 residues. Germline CDR1 is SGDLS and CDR2 is YYNGEE. The junction had 5 bases not matched to a gene; V was cut back by 4 bases and J by 7 bases. The CDR3 nucleotides read TGTGCCAGCAGCTTGCGAGCGGGGGGGAATGAGCAGTTCTTC. Encoded protein: CASSLRAGGNEQFF.

The chain recombines TRBV9 with TRBJ1-2; TRBD1 might be the D (5 bases). Germline CDR1 and CDR2: SGDLS and YYNGEE. The CDR3 has 14 residues. V gave up 1 base and J gave up 4 bases, with 11 bases separating them. CDR3 residues: CASSVQGGSYGYTF. The CDR3 nucleotides are TGTGCCAGCAGCGTACAGGGAGGGAGCTATGGCTACACCTTC.

The J gene is TRBJ1-1, the V gene TRBV5-1, with D unclear. Germline values: CDR1 SGHRS, CDR2 YFSETQ. CDR3 length: 15 residues. V lost 4 bases to trimming and J lost 5 bases, with 18 bases between them. The CDR3 sequence: CASSPEGATGTEAFF. CDR3 nucleotide sequence: TGCGCCAGCAGCCCGGAAGGAGCCACGGGGACTGAAGCTTTCTTT.

The chain links TRBV4-2 to TRBJ1-2; no firm D call. V was cut by 3 bases and J by 1 base, with 9 bases left in between. Per germline, CDR1 LGHNA and CDR2 YNFKEQ. The CDR3 contains 14 residues. CDR3 nucleotide sequence: TGTGCCAGCAGCCAGGAGACGGGTAACTATGGCTACACCTTC. As protein: CASSQETGNYGYTF.